These T cell receptor beta chains were read from a single sample in a study of T cell responses to AZD1222 COVID-19 vaccine. Repertoires were generated with immunoSEQ multiplex PCR, while TCRdb's copy carries only in-frame clones and drops some. The sample records around 110,000 clones, roughly 87% being singletons. The sequencing used peripheral blood, collected 28 days after the second AZD1222 dose. Every receptor here comes from an adult who received the AZD1222 COVID-19 vaccine. The CDR3 runs from the conserved cysteine through the conserved F or W. The D gene is left open where the match is weak. The listing skips clone size in some rows; elsewhere it reads once, few, many or a size class.

v_gene: TRBV13; j_gene: TRBJ2-3; abundance: -; d_gene: -; CDR3nt: TGTGCCAGCAGCCCGAGCCCGGGCAGGGTTCCAGATACGCAGTATTTT; CDR3aa: CASSPSPGRVPDTQYF
v_gene: TRBV4-1; j_gene: TRBJ2-1; abundance: once; d_gene: -; CDR3nt: TGCGCCAGCAGCCAAGTAGGCGGGGACGGGGGGACAAGGGACAATGAGCAGTTCTTC; CDR3aa: CASSQVGGDGGTRDNEQFF
v_gene: TRBV10-3; j_gene: TRBJ1-1; abundance: -; d_gene: TRBD1; CDR3nt: TGTGCCATCAGTGACCTGGGACAGGGGTCGGGGAGCACTGAAGCTTTCTTT; CDR3aa: CAISDLGQGSGSTEAFF
v_gene: TRBV7-3; j_gene: TRBJ2-3; abundance: -; d_gene: TRBD2; CDR3nt: TGTGCCAGCAGCCACTTAGCGGGGGCTAGCACAGATACGCAGTATTTT; CDR3aa: CASSHLAGASTDTQYF
v_gene: TRBV6-1; j_gene: TRBJ1-2; abundance: once; d_gene: -; CDR3nt: TGTGCCAGCAGTGAAGGGCCTAACTATGGCTACACCTTC; CDR3aa: CASSEGPNYGYTF
v_gene: TRBV25-1; j_gene: TRBJ2-2; abundance: -; d_gene: -; CDR3nt: TGTGCCACCTCCGTGGGCACCGGGGAGCTGTTTTTT; CDR3aa: CATSVGTGELFF
v_gene: TRBV6-6; j_gene: TRBJ1-2; abundance: -; d_gene: -; CDR3nt: TGTGCCAGCAGAGAGGGCCATCCCGGGAATGGCTACACCTTC; CDR3aa: CASREGHPGNGYTF
v_gene: TRBV18; j_gene: TRBJ2-7; abundance: -; d_gene: TRBD1; CDR3nt: TGTGCCAGCTCACCCGGGACAGGGGGGTACGAGCAGTACTTC; CDR3aa: CASSPGTGGYEQYF
v_gene: TRBV4-1; j_gene: TRBJ1-1; abundance: once; d_gene: TRBD1; CDR3nt: TGCGCCAGCAGCCAAACTTCAGGGGGGGGCACTGAAGCTTTCTTT; CDR3aa: CASSQTSGGGTEAFF
v_gene: TRBV24-1; j_gene: TRBJ1-2; abundance: -; d_gene: -; CDR3nt: TGTGCCACCAGTGATGAGGCAGGGAGTTTCTATGGCTACACCTTC; CDR3aa: CATSDEAGSFYGYTF
v_gene: TRBV11-1; j_gene: TRBJ2-5; abundance: few; d_gene: TRBD1; CDR3nt: TGTGCCAGCAGCTATAGGGCCCCGACAGGGGGGGAGACCCAGTACTTC; CDR3aa: CASSYRAPTGGETQYF
v_gene: TRBV23-1; j_gene: TRBJ1-1; abundance: few; d_gene: -; CDR3nt: TGCGCCAGCAGTCGGCGGGAGCACACTGAAGCTTTCTTT; CDR3aa: CASSRREHTEAFF
v_gene: TRBV3-1/TRBV3-2; j_gene: TRBJ2-7; abundance: -; d_gene: TRBD1; CDR3nt: TGTGCCAGCAGCCCTCGGGACAGGTACTACGAGCAGTACTTC; CDR3aa: CASSPRDRYYEQYF
v_gene: TRBV24-1; j_gene: TRBJ2-1; abundance: -; d_gene: TRBD2; CDR3nt: TGTGCCACCAGTGGGGGGGGGACCTACAATGAGCAGTTCTTC; CDR3aa: CATSGGGTYNEQFF
v_gene: TRBV2; j_gene: TRBJ2-7; abundance: -; d_gene: -; CDR3nt: TGTGCCAGCAGTGTCCATGGGAACTCCTACGAGCAGTACTTC; CDR3aa: CASSVHGNSYEQYF
v_gene: TRBV7-9; j_gene: TRBJ1-5; abundance: -; d_gene: -; CDR3nt: TGTGCCAGCAGCTTAGAGTTGTATCAGCCCCAGCATTTT; CDR3aa: CASSLELYQPQHF
v_gene: TRBV29-1; j_gene: TRBJ2-2; abundance: -; d_gene: -; CDR3nt: TGCAGCGTTGGAGTAGGACCCCTCTCTGGGGAGCTGTTTTTT; CDR3aa: CSVGVGPLSGELFF
v_gene: TRBV11-2; j_gene: TRBJ2-5; abundance: -; d_gene: -; CDR3nt: TGTGCCAGCAGCTTAGTGATTAAACAAGAGACCCAGTACTTC; CDR3aa: CASSLVIKQETQYF
v_gene: TRBV5-6; j_gene: TRBJ2-7; abundance: -; d_gene: -; CDR3nt: TGTGCCAGCAGTTTATCAGGGGTGACCCGGTACGAGCAGTACTTC; CDR3aa: CASSLSGVTRYEQYF
v_gene: TRBV5-5; j_gene: TRBJ2-1; abundance: -; d_gene: TRBD1; CDR3nt: TGTGCCAGCAGCTCGCTTTTTCGGACAGGGAATAATGAGCAGTTCTTC; CDR3aa: CASSSLFRTGNNEQFF
v_gene: TRBV7-3; j_gene: TRBJ1-2; abundance: -; d_gene: -; CDR3nt: TGTGCCAGCAGCTTAGGGGGGGAAGCTAACTATGGCTACACCTTC; CDR3aa: CASSLGGEANYGYTF
v_gene: TRBV27; j_gene: TRBJ2-5; abundance: once; d_gene: TRBD1; CDR3nt: TGTGCCAGCAGTTTCCCCACAGGGGGCCCGTCTGATCAAGAGACCCAGTACTTC; CDR3aa: CASSFPTGGPSDQETQYF
v_gene: TRBV12-3/TRBV12-4; j_gene: TRBJ1-5; abundance: -; d_gene: -; CDR3nt: TGTGCCAGCAATGGATATAGCAATCAGCCCCAGCATTTT; CDR3aa: CASNGYSNQPQHF
v_gene: TRBV7-9; j_gene: TRBJ2-3; abundance: -; d_gene: TRBD2; CDR3nt: TGTGCCAGCAGCCCGGGGACTAGCGGGTGGGATACGCAGTATTTT; CDR3aa: CASSPGTSGWDTQYF
v_gene: TRBV4-3; j_gene: TRBJ1-3; abundance: -; d_gene: TRBD1; CDR3nt: TGCGCCAGCAGCCAAGGTTCAGGGGGCAACACCATATATTTT; CDR3aa: CASSQGSGGNTIYF
v_gene: TRBV4-2; j_gene: TRBJ1-1; abundance: -; d_gene: TRBD1; CDR3nt: TGTGCCAGCAGCCAAGTTCAGGGGGACACTGAAGCTTTCTTT; CDR3aa: CASSQVQGDTEAFF
v_gene: TRBV11-2; j_gene: TRBJ1-4; abundance: -; d_gene: -; CDR3nt: TGTGCCAGCAGCCAACACCCACAGGGAGCAAATGAAAAACTGTTTTTT; CDR3aa: CASSQHPQGANEKLFF
v_gene: TRBV19; j_gene: TRBJ2-7; abundance: -; d_gene: -; CDR3nt: TGTGCCAGTAGTTCAGGGAGCTCCTACGAGCAGTACTTC; CDR3aa: CASSSGSSYEQYF
v_gene: TRBV2; j_gene: TRBJ2-3; abundance: -; d_gene: TRBD2; CDR3nt: TGTGCCACCTGGGGCGGGGGGACAGATACGCAGTATTTT; CDR3aa: CATWGGGTDTQYF
v_gene: TRBV12-5; j_gene: TRBJ2-3; abundance: -; d_gene: -; CDR3nt: TGTGCTAGTGGTTTTCCCACACACGCCGATACGCAGTATTTT; CDR3aa: CASGFPTHADTQYF
v_gene: TRBV3-1/TRBV3-2; j_gene: TRBJ2-7; abundance: -; d_gene: -; CDR3nt: TGTGCCAGCAGCCAAGACTCGGGGGCCACCTCCTACGAGCAGTACTTC; CDR3aa: CASSQDSGATSYEQYF
v_gene: TRBV5-1; j_gene: TRBJ2-3; abundance: few; d_gene: -; CDR3nt: TGCGCCAGCAGCCGCGCTGGGATTCCGGGGGACACACGGGGAGATACGCAGTATTTT; CDR3aa: CASSRAGIPGDTRGDTQYF
v_gene: TRBV11-2; j_gene: TRBJ2-7; abundance: -; d_gene: TRBD2; CDR3nt: TGTGCCAGCAGCTCGCAGACTAGCGGCGGGCAGTACTTC; CDR3aa: CASSSQTSGGQYF
v_gene: TRBV18; j_gene: TRBJ1-6; abundance: once; d_gene: -; CDR3nt: TGTGCCAGCTCACCAACGGGGGGTAGCTCCTATAATTCACCCCTCCACTTT; CDR3aa: CASSPTGGSSYNSPLHF
v_gene: TRBV7-9; j_gene: TRBJ2-1; abundance: -; d_gene: TRBD2; CDR3nt: TGTGCCAGCAGCTTAGGCGCGGGGGGGCCGTTAAATGAGCAGTTCTTC; CDR3aa: CASSLGAGGPLNEQFF
v_gene: TRBV7-2; j_gene: TRBJ2-3; abundance: -; d_gene: -; CDR3nt: TGTGCCAGCAAGAGAAACAACGGGGGAGATACGCAGTATTTT; CDR3aa: CASKRNNGGDTQYF
v_gene: TRBV14; j_gene: TRBJ2-1; abundance: -; d_gene: -; CDR3nt: TGTGCCAGCAGCTGGACTCGGCAGGGGAATGAGCAGTTCTTC; CDR3aa: CASSWTRQGNEQFF
v_gene: TRBV2; j_gene: TRBJ1-2; abundance: -; d_gene: TRBD1; CDR3nt: TGTGCCAGCAGCTCCGAGACAGGGCTTGGCTACACCTTC; CDR3aa: CASSSETGLGYTF
v_gene: TRBV14; j_gene: TRBJ2-2; abundance: -; d_gene: -; CDR3nt: TGTGCCAGCAGCCCACTACGGGGACCCGACACCGGGGAGCTGTTTTTT; CDR3aa: CASSPLRGPDTGELFF
v_gene: TRBV24-1; j_gene: TRBJ1-1; abundance: -; d_gene: -; CDR3nt: TGTGCCACCAGTCCCCAGGACGGCACTGAAGCTTTCTTT; CDR3aa: CATSPQDGTEAFF